A selection of T cell receptor beta chains follows, all from one sample in a study of shared T cell receptors in the human thymus. TCRdb keeps only in-frame clones here, not all; method: immunoSEQ multiplex PCR. The data hold roughly 700,000 clones, with roughly 90% observed a single time. These data were also reused for a study on human thymus T cells.

Specimen: thymocytes. Source of these receptors: a boy under three years old with a congenital heart defect. The CDR3 runs from the conserved cysteine through the conserved F or W. D genes are given only for firm matches. A row's size may be missing; if present it is once, few, many or a size class.

j_call v_call clone_size d_call cdr3_nt cdr3_aa
TRBJ1-5 TRBV19 once TRBD1 TGTGCCAGTAGGACAGGGGGGCAACGTTGGCCCCAGCATTTT CASRTGGQRWPQHF
TRBJ2-1 TRBV19 . TRBD2 TGTGCCAGTAAGACTAGCGCATCCTACAATGAGCAGTTCTTC CASKTSASYNEQFF
TRBJ2-1 TRBV5-4 once TRBD2 TGTGCCAGCAGCTCAACTAGCGGGACCCACAATGAGCAGTTCTTC CASSSTSGTHNEQFF
TRBJ2-1 TRBV5-4 . . TGTGCCAGCAGCCGGAGGGCCGACAATGAGCAGTTCTTC CASSRRADNEQFF
TRBJ1-2 TRBV29-1 . TRBD1 TGCAGCGTTGACTTCCCTAACCGGGACAGAAAGCACGGCTACACCTTC CSVDFPNRDRKHGYTF
TRBJ2-2 TRBV29-1 . . TGCAGCGTTGGCAGAACCACCGGGGAGCTGTTTTTT CSVGRTTGELFF
TRBJ2-2 TRBV19 . TRBD2 TGTGCCAGTAGACCTCGGACTAGCGGGAGGTATAGGGCCACCGGGGAGCTGTTTTTT CASRPRTSGRYRATGELFF
TRBJ2-5 TRBV30 . TRBD2 TGTGCCTGGAGTGTAAGCGGGGCCCCAGAGACCCAGTACTTC CAWSVSGAPETQYF
TRBJ2-7 TRBV10-2 once TRBD2 TGCGCCAGCAGGGGGACTAGCGGCAACCCCGACCAGCAGTACTTC CASRGTSGNPDQQYF
TRBJ2-1 TRBV14 . TRBD2 TGTGCCAGCAGCCCGGTACTAGCGGGAACGAACATCAATGAGCAGTTCTTC CASSPVLAGTNINEQFF